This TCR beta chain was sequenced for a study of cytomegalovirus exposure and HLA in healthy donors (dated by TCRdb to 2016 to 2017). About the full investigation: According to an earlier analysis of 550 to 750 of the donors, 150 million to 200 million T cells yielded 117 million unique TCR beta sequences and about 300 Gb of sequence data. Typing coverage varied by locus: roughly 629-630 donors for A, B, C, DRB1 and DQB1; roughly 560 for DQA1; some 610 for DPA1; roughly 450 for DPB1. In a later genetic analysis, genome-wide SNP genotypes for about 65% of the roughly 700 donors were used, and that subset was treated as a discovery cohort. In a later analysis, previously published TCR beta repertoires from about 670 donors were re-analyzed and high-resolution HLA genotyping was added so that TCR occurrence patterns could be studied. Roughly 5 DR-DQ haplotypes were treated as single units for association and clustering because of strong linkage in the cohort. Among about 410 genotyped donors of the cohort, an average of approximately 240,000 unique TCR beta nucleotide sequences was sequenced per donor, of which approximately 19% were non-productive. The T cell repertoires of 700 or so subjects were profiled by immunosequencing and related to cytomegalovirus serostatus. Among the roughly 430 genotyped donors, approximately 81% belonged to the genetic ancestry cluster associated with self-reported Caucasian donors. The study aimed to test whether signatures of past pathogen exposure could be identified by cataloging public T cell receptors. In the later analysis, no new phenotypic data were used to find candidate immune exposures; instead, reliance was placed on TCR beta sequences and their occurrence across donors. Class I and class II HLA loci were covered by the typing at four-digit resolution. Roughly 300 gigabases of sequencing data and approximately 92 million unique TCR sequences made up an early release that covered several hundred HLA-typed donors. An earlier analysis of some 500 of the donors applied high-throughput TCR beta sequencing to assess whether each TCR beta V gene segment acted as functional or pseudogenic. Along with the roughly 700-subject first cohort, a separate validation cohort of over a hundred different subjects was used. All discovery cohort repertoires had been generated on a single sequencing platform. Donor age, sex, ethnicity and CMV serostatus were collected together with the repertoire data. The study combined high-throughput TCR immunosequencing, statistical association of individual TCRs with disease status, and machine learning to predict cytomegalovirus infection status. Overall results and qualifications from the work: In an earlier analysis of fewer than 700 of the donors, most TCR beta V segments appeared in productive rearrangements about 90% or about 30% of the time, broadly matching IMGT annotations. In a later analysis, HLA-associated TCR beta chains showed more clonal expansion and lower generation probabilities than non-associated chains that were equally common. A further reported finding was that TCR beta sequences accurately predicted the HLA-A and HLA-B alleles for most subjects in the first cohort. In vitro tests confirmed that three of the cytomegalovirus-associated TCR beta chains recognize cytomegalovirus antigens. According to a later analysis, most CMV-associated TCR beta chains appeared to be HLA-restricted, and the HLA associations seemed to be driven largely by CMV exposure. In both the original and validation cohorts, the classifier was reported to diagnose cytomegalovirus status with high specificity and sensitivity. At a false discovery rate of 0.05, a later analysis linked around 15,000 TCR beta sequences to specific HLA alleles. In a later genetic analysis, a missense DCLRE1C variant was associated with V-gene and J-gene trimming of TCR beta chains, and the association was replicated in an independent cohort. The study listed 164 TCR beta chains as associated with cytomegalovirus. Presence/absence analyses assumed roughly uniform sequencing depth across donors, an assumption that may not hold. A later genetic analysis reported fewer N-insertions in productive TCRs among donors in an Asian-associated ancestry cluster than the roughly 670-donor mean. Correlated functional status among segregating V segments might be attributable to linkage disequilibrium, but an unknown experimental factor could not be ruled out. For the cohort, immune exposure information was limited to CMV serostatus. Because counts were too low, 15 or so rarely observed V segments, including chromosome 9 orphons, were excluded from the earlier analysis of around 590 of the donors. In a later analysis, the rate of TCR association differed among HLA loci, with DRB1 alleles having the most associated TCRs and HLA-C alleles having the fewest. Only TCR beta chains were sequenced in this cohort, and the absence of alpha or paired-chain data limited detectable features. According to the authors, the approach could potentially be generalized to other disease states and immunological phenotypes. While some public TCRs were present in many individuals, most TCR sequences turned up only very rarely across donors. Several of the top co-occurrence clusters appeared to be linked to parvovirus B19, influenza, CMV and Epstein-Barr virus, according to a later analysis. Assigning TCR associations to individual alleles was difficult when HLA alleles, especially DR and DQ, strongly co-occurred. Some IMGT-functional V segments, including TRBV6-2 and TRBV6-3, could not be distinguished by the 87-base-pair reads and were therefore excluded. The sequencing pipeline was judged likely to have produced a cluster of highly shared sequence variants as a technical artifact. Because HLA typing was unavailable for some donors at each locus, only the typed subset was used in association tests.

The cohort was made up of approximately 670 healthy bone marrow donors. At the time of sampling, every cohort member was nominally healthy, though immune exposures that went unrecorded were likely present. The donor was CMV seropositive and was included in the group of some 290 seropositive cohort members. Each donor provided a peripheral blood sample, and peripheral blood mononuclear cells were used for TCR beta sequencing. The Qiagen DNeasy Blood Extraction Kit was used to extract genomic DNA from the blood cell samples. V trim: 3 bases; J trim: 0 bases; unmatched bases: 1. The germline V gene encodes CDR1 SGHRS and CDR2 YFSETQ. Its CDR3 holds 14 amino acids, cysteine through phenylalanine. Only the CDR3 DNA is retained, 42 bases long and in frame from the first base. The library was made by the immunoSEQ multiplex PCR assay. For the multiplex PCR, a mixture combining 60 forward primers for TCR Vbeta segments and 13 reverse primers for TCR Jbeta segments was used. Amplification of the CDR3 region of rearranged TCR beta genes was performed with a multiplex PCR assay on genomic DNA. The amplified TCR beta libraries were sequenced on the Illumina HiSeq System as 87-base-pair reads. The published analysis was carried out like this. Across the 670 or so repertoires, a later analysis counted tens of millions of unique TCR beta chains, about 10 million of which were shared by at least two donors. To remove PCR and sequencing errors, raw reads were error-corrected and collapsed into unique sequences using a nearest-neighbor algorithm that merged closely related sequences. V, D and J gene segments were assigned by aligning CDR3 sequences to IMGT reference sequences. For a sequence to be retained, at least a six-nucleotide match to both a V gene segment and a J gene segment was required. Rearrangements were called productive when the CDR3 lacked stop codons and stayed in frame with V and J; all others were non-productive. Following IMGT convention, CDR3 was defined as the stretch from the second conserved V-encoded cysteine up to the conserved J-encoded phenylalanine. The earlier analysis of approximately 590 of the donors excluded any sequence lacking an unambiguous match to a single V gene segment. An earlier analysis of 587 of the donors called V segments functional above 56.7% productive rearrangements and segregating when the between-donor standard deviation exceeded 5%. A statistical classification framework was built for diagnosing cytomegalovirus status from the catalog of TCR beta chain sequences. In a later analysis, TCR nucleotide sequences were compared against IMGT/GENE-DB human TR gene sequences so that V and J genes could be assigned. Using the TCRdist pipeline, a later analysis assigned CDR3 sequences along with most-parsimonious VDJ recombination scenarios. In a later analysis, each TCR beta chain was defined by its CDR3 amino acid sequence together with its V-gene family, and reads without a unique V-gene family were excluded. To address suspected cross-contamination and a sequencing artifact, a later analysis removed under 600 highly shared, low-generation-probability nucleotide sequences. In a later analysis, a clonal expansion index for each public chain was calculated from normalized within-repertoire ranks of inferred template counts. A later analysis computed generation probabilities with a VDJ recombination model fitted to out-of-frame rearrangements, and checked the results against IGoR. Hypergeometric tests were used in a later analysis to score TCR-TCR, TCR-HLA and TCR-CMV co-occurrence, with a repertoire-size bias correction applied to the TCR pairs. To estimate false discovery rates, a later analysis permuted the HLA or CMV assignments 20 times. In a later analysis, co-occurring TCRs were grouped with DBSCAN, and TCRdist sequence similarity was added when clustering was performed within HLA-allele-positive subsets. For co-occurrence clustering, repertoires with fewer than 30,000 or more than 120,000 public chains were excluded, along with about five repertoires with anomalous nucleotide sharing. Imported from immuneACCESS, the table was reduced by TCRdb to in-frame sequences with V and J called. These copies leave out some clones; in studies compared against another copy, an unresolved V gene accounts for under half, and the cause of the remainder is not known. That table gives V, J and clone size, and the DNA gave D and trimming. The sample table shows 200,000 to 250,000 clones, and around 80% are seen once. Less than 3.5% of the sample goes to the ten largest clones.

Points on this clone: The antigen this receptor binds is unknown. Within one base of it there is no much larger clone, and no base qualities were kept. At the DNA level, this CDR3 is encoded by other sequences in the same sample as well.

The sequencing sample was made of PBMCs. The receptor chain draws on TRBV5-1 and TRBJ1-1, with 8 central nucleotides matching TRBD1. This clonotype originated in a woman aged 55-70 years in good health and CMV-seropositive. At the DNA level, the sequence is TGCGCCAGCAGCTGGGACAGGATGAACACTGAAGCTTTCTTT. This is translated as CASSWDRMNTEAFF.